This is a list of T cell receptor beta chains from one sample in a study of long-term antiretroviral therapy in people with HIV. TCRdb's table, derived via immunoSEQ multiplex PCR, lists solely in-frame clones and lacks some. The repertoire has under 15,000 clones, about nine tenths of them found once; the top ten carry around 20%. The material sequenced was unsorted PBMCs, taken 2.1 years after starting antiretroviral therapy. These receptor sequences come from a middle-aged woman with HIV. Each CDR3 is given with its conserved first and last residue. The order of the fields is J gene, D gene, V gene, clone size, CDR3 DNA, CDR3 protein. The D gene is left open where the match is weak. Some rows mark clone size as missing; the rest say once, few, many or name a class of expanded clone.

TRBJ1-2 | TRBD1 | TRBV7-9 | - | TGTGCCAGCAGCCTCCGGGACAGGGAAGGCGGCTACACCTTC | CASSLRDREGGYTF
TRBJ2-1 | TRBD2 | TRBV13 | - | TGTGCCAGCAGCTTAAGAACTAGCGGGGGGGACGGGCATGAGCAGTTCTTC | CASSLRTSGGDGHEQFF
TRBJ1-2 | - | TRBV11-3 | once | TGTGCCAGCAGTTTTCGAAGCGTTTGTTTTCTTAGCTACACCTTC | CASSFRSVCFLSYTF
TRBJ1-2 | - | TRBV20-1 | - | TGCAGTGCTAGAGTGTCCTATGGCTACACCTTC | CSARVSYGYTF
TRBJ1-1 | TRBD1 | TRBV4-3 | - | TGCGCCAGCAGCCAAGAGATTATACAGGGGCACACTGAAGCTTTCTTT | CASSQEIIQGHTEAFF
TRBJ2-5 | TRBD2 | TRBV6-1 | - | TGTGCCAGCAGTGGGTCTAGCGGGGGGACCCAAGAGACCCAGTACTTC | CASSGSSGGTQETQYF
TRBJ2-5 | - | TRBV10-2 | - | TGCGCCAGCAGTGGGGGTGGGCAAGAGACCCAGTACTTC | CASSGGGQETQYF
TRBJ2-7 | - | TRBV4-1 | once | TGCGCCAGCAGCCCGGCGGCGGGCTCCTACGAGCAGTACTTC | CASSPAAGSYEQYF
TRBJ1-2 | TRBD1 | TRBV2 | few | TGTGCCAGCATGCCCTCAGCAGGGGGGAGAGGCTACACCTTC | CASMPSAGGRGYTF
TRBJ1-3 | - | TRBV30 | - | TGTGCCTGGAGTTACACAGCTTCTGGAAACACCATATATTTT | CAWSYTASGNTIYF
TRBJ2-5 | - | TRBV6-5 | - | TGTGCCAGCAGTTTAACTTGGTACCAAGAGACCCAGTACTTC | CASSLTWYQETQYF
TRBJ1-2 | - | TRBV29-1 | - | TGCAGCGTTGAAGATCCCGCAGGGCCGGGAGGCTATGGCTACACCTTC | CSVEDPAGPGGYGYTF
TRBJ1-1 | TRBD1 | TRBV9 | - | TGTGCCAGCAGCGCTACAGGGGGCGCCGGGGACACTGAAGCTTTCTTT | CASSATGGAGDTEAFF
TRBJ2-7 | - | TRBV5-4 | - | TGTGCCAGCAGGCAGGGTCTTTCCTACGAGCAGTACTTC | CASRQGLSYEQYF
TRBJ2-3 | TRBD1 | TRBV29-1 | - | TGCAGCGCATCGGGGCAGGGGGCAAGAGATACGCAGTATTTT | CSASGQGARDTQYF
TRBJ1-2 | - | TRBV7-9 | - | TGTGCCAGCAGCCATGGCGGGGGTGATGACTATGGCTACACCTTC | CASSHGGGDDYGYTF
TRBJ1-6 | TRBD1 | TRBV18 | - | TGTGCCAGCTCACCTTTGGACAGGACTAATTCACCCCTCCACTTT | CASSPLDRTNSPLHF
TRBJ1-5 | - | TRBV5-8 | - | TGTGCCAGCAGCTTTGATCAGCCCCAGCATTTT | CASSFDQPQHF
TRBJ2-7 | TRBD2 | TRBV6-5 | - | TGTGCCAGCAGTTACTCGATCGCGGGGGGCGAGCAGTACTTC | CASSYSIAGGEQYF
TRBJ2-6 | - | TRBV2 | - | TGTGCCAGCAGTGATTTAGGGTTTGGGGCCAACGTCCTGACTTTC | CASSDLGFGANVLTF
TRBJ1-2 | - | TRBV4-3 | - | TGCGCCAGCAGCCAAGATCTCGACCGGGGTGGCTACACCTTC | CASSQDLDRGGYTF
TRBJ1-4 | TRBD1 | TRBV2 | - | TGTGCCAGCAGTGTAAGACAGGGTGGTCAGTTTTTT | CASSVRQGGQFF
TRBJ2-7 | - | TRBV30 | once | TGTGCCTGGAGTGCTCGGGGAATTGAGCAGTACTTC | CAWSARGIEQYF
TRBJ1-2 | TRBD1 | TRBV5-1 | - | TGCGCCAGCAGCTTGGGACAGGGGAACTATGGCTACACCTTC | CASSLGQGNYGYTF
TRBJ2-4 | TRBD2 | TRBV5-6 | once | TGTGCCAGCAGCCTGTTCGGGGGGGTAGCCAAAAACATTCAGTACTTC | CASSLFGGVAKNIQYF
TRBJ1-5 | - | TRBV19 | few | TGTGCCAGTACCGCGAAGGGTTCAGGGCAGCCCCAGCATTTT | CASTAKGSGQPQHF
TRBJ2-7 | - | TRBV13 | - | TGTGCCAGCAGCCGGGGATTTCCCCCAGCCTACGAGCAGTACTTC | CASSRGFPPAYEQYF
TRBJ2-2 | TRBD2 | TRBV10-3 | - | TGTGCCATCAGTGTTGGGAGGGTGACCGGGGAGCTGTTTTTT | CAISVGRVTGELFF
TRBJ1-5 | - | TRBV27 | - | TGTGCCAGCAGTTTAAAGGGGCGGTTTAGAAATCAGCCCCAGCATTTT | CASSLKGRFRNQPQHF
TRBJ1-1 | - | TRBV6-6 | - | TGTGCCAGCAGTTACTCGGGCGCGACCAGCACTGAAGCTTTCTTT | CASSYSGATSTEAFF
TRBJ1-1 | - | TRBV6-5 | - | TGTGCCAGCAGTTACCTCCCCCGGCTGAACACTGAAGCTTTCTTT | CASSYLPRLNTEAFF
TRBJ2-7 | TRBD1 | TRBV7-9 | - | TGTGCCAGCAGCCAGACAGGGGTCGAGCAGTACTTC | CASSQTGVEQYF
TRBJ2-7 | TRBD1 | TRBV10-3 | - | TGTGCCATCAGTGGGTGGGACAGGGGTAACTACGAGCAGTACTTC | CAISGWDRGNYEQYF
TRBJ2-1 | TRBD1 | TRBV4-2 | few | TGTGCCAGCAGCCGGGACAGAAACAATGAGCAGTTCTTC | CASSRDRNNEQFF
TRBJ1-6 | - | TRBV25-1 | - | TGTGCCAGCAGATGGGACCGGGAGAGTTCACCCCTCCACTTT | CASRWDRESSPLHF